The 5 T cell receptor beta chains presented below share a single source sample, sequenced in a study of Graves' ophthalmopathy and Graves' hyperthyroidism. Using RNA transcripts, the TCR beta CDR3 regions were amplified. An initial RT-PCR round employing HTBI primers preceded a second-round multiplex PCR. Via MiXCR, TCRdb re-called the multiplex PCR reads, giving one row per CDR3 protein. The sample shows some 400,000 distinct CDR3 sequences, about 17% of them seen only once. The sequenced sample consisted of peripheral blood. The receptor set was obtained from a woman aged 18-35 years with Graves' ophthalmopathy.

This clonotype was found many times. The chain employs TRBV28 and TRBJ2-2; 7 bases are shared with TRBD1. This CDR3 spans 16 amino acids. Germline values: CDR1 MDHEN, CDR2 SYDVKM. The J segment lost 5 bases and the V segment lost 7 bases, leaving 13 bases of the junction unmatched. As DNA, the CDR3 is TGTGCCAGCACCCCGGGGACAGATGGTCGTACCGGGGAGCTGTTTTTT. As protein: CASTPGTDGRTGELFF.

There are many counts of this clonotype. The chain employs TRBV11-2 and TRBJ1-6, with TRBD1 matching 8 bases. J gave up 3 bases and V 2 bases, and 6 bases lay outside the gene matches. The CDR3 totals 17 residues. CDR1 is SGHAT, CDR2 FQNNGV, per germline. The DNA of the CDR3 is TGTGCCAGCAGCTTATCCGGGACAGGCAACTATAATTCACCCCTCCACTTT. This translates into CASSLSGTGNYNSPLHF.

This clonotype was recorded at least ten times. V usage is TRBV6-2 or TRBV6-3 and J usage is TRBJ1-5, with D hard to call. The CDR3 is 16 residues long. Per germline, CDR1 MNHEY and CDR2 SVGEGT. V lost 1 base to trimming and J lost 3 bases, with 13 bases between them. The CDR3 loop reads CASSYYPGLTNQPQHF. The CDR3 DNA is TGTGCCAGCAGTTACTACCCCGGACTGACCAATCAGCCCCAGCATTTT.

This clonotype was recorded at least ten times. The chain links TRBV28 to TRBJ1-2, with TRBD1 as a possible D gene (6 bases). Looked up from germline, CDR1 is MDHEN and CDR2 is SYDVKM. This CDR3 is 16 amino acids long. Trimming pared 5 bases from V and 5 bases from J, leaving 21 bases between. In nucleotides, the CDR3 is TGTGCCAGCAGTCCCGGGACAAGGTCCAAAACGTATGGCTACACCTTC. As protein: CASSPGTRSKTYGYTF.

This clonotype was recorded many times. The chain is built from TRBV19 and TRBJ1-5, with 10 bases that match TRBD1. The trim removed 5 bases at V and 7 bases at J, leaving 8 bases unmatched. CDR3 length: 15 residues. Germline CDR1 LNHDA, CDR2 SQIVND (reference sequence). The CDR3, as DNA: TGTGCCAGTAGTCCCGGACAGGGGGGGCCCCAGCCCCAGCATTTT. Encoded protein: CASSPGQGGPQPQHF.